This T cell receptor (beta chain) was retrieved from a study of control samples from healthy donors and cancer patients. V was shortened by 4 bases and J by 8 bases, with 17 bases between the two germline ends. The CDR3 covers 14 residues. Looked up from germline, CDR1 is MGHRA and CDR2 is YSYEKL. Clones were sequenced by immunoSEQ multiplex PCR, and TCRdb holds only the in-frame ones, with some missing. The profile shows about 150,000 clones, about 91% of them singletons. The chain carries TRBV4-1 and TRBJ1-1; TRBD1 might be the D (5 bases). Sequencing was done on a sample of blood. The source of this sequence is a man aged 30 to 45 in good health. The CDR3 DNA is TGCGCCAGCAGCCCCTCCATCGGGGGAACGGAAGCTTTCTTT. This codes for CASSPSIGGTEAFF.